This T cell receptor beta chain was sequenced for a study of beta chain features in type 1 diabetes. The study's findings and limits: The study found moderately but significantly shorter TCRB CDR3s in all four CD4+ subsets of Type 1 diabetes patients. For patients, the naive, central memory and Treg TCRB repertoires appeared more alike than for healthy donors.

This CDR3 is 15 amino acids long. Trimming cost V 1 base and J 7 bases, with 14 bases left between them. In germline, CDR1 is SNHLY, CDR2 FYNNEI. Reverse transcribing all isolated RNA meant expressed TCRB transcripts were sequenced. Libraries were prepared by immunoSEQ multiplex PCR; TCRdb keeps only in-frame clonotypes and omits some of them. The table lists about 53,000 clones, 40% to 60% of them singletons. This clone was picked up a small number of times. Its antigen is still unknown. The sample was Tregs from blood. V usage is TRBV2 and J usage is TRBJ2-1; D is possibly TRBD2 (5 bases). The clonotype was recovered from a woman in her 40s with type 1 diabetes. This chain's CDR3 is CASSEEAGYSNEQFF. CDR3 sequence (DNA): TGTGCCAGCAGTGAAGAGGCGGGTTACTCTAATGAGCAGTTCTTC.